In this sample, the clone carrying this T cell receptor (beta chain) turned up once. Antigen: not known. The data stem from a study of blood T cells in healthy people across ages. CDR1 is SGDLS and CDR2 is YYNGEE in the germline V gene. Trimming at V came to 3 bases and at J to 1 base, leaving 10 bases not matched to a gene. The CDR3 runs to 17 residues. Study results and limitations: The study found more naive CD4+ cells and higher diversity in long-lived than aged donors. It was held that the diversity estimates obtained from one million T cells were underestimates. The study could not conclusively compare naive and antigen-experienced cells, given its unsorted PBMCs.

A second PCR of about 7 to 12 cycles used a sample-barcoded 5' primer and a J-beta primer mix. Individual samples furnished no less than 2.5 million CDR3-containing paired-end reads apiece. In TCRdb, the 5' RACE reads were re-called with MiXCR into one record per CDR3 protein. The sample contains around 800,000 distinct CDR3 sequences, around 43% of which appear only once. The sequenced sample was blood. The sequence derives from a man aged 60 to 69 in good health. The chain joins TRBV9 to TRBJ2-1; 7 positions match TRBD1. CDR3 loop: CASSGKGQPKSYNEQFF. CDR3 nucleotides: TGTGCCAGCAGCGGCAAGGGACAGCCAAAATCCTACAATGAGCAGTTCTTC.